This TCR beta chain was recovered during a study of PD-L1 blockade in urothelial cancer. Study conclusions and caveats: One FFPE tumor sample per patient, not taken right before treatment. Durable-benefit patients showed greater tumor-associated blood clone expansion at 3 weeks.

On this clone: Its antigen remains unidentified.

Measured with immunoSEQ multiplex PCR; TCRdb has only the in-frame clones, and not every one. This repertoire shows around 2,700 clones, under 40% found once; its top ten account for 5% to 7%. J lost 6 bases, V lost 3 bases, and 8 bases had no gene match. This CDR3 contains 15 residues. Germline CDR1 LNHDA, CDR2 SQIVND (reference sequence). The source was tumor tissue, collected before atezolizumab (anti-PD-L1) treatment. The receptor was isolated from a man between 65 and 80 years old with urothelial cancer. V usage is TRBV19 and J usage is TRBJ1-1; 9 bases match TRBD1. CDR3 sequence reads: CASSIGQGQSPEAFF. In nucleotides, the CDR3 is TGTGCCAGTAGTATCGGACAGGGGCAATCTCCTGAAGCTTTCTTT. The full variable domain, in which reference TRBV19 and TRBJ1-1 provide the parts outside the CDR3, is DGGITQSPKYLFRKEGQNVTLSCEQNLNHDAMYWYRQDPGQGLRLIYYSQIVNDFQKGDIAEGYSVSREKKESFPLTVTSAQKNPTAFYLCASSIGQGQSPEAFFGQGTRLTVV.